This is a list of T cell receptor beta chains from one sample in a study of T-cell memory formation after mild COVID-19. TCRdb passed the 5' RACE reads through MiXCR, listing each CDR3 protein once. The data contain 300,000 to 400,000 distinct CDR3 sequences, approximately 13% of them singletons. The sample taken for sequencing was PBMCs or a T cell subset sorted from them (not recorded which). These receptor sequences come from a young man who had mild COVID-19 (a few samples of this study predate the infection). Cell type and time point are not known. The CDR3 runs from the conserved cysteine through the conserved F or W. A D gene is named only where the DNA matches it firmly. Clone size is not always given. Where it is, it says once, few, many or a class for expanded clones.

J,D,V,size,CDR3,DNA
TRBJ2-2,NA,TRBV12-3/TRBV12-4,NA,CATSGIRSTGELFF,TGTGCCACCTCAGGGATACGTAGCACCGGGGAGCTGTTTTTT
TRBJ2-2,NA,TRBV4-3,many,CASSQEDTGELFF,TGCGCCAGCAGCCAAGAGGACACCGGGGAGCTGTTTTTT
TRBJ1-5,NA,TRBV20-1,NA,CSASPTEHSNQPQHF,TGCAGTGCTAGCCCCACAGAACATAGCAATCAGCCCCAGCATTTT
TRBJ2-1,TRBD2,TRBV4-2,few,CASSQDASGANEQFF,TGTGCCAGCAGCCAAGACGCTAGCGGGGCCAATGAGCAGTTCTTC
TRBJ2-1,NA,TRBV7-2,NA,CASSKSQANEQFF,TGTGCCAGCAGCAAATCTCAGGCCAATGAGCAGTTCTTC
TRBJ1-5,NA,TRBV20-1,few,CSARDKNSNQPQHF,TGCAGTGCACGGGACAAAAATAGCAATCAGCCCCAGCATTTT
TRBJ1-2,NA,TRBV20-1,few,CSARQGFNYGYTF,TGCAGTGCTAGGCAGGGGTTTAACTATGGCTACACCTTC
TRBJ1-5,NA,TRBV1,many,CTSARAWREHQHF,TGCACCAGTGCTAGGGCTTGGAGGGAGCATCAGCATTTT
TRBJ2-1,TRBD1,TRBV4-2,NA,CASSQVPDRGYNEQFF,TGTGCCAGCAGCCAAGTTCCTGACAGGGGCTACAATGAGCAGTTCTTC
TRBJ1-4,TRBD1,TRBV5-1,many,CASTGQINEKLFF,TGCGCCAGCACGGGACAGATCAATGAAAAACTGTTTTTT
TRBJ2-1,TRBD2,TRBV9,NA,CASSVGRTSGSYNEQFF,TGTGCCAGCAGCGTAGGGAGAACTAGCGGCTCCTACAATGAGCAGTTCTTC
TRBJ2-1,TRBD2,TRBV29-1,NA,CSVGGTSGVYNEQFF,TGCAGCGTTGGGGGGACTAGCGGGGTCTACAATGAGCAGTTCTTC
TRBJ2-1,NA,TRBV7-6,NA,CASSLMEGRLSYNEQFF,TGTGCCAGCAGCTTAATGGAGGGGCGACTCTCCTACAATGAGCAGTTCTTC
TRBJ1-1,TRBD1,TRBV6-5,few,CASRPGQGNTEAFF,TGTGCCAGCAGACCGGGACAGGGGAACACTGAAGCTTTCTTT
TRBJ2-2,TRBD1,TRBV6-2/TRBV6-3,NA,CASTQGVGELFF,TGTGCCAGCACCCAGGGGGTCGGGGAGCTGTTTTTT
TRBJ1-5,NA,TRBV28,few,CASSSIGGGFRNQPQHF,TGTGCCAGCAGTTCTATCGGGGGTGGGTTCCGCAATCAGCCCCAGCATTTT
TRBJ1-6,TRBD1,TRBV5-1,many,CASSLGQGPNSPLHF,TGCGCCAGCAGCCTGGGACAGGGACCTAATTCACCCCTCCACTTT
TRBJ2-1,TRBD2,TRBV6-2/TRBV6-3,many,CASSWNRKAGGHYNEQFF,TGTGCCAGCAGTTGGAATAGGAAAGCGGGGGGGCACTACAATGAGCAGTTCTTC
TRBJ1-2,NA,TRBV28,NA,CASRRGAGYGYTF,TGTGCCAGCAGACGGGGGGCAGGGTATGGCTACACCTTC
TRBJ2-5,TRBD2,TRBV6-2/TRBV6-3,NA,CASSPLLAGGPGETQYF,TGTGCCAGCAGTCCTCTCTTAGCGGGGGGGCCAGGAGAGACCCAGTACTTC
TRBJ2-7,NA,TRBV7-2,NA,CASSLEISSYEQYF,TGTGCCAGCAGCTTAGAGATTAGCTCCTACGAGCAGTACTTC
TRBJ2-1,TRBD2,TRBV20-1,NA,CSARVTGGGSHEQFF,TGCAGTGCTAGAGTAACCGGGGGAGGGTCCCATGAGCAGTTCTTC